This T cell receptor (beta chain) was captured in a study of beta chain features in type 1 diabetes. The collection from each donor was one heparinised blood draw averaging about 116 mL. The sequenced template was cDNA made from the entire isolated RNA. TCRdb's copy holds only in-frame clones and misses some; the assay was immunoSEQ multiplex PCR. The table lists 630,000 or so clones, roughly 13% of them singletons. Trimming removed 7 bases from V and 4 bases from J; junction bases left unmatched: 6. Germline loops: CDR1 LNHDA, CDR2 SQIVND (reference sequence). The CDR3 consists of 13 residues. General study findings and limits: All four CD4+ subsets from Type 1 diabetes patients carried moderately but significantly shorter TCRB CDR3s.

In its sample, this clone was seen a few times. The antigen is unknown. This sequence originates from a man aged 18 to 29 with type 1 diabetes. The material sequenced was naive CD4+ T cells from blood. J is TRBJ2-7 and V is TRBV19; 8 nucleotides align to TRBD2. CDR3 sequence: CASKISGTYEQYF. The CDR3 DNA reads TGTGCCAGTAAGATTAGCGGGACGTACGAGCAGTACTTC.